The rows below give T cell receptor beta chains drawn from one sample of a study of identifying expanded T cells in peripheral blood. Using immunoSEQ multiplex PCR, the repertoire was profiled, and TCRdb retains in-frame clones only, with some absent. The sample includes about 97,000 clones, roughly nine tenths of them seen just once. The sequenced material came from blood. The receptors come from a person aged 18 to 75 in good health. Both conserved end residues are part of each CDR3. Fields, in order: CDR3 protein, CDR3 DNA, D gene, V gene, J gene, clone size. The D gene is left open where the match is weak. Rows may omit the clone size; those that give it use once, few, many or a size class.

CDR3 protein: CASSQGTDSYEQYF
CDR3 DNA: TGTGCCAGCAGCCAAGGGACAGACTCCTACGAGCAGTACTTC
D gene: TRBD1
V gene: TRBV5-6
J gene: TRBJ2-7
clone size: NA

CDR3 protein: CASSVGGRPYEQYF
CDR3 DNA: TGTGCCAGCAGCGTAGGGGGTAGGCCCTACGAGCAGTACTTC
D gene: NA
V gene: TRBV9
J gene: TRBJ2-7
clone size: NA

CDR3 protein: CASSQTGGYGYTF
CDR3 DNA: TGTGCCAGCAGCCAGACAGGGGGATATGGCTACACCTTC
D gene: TRBD1
V gene: TRBV27
J gene: TRBJ1-2
clone size: NA

CDR3 protein: CSAEGTSNTDTQYF
CDR3 DNA: TGCAGCGCTGAGGGGACTAGCAACACAGATACGCAGTATTTT
D gene: TRBD2
V gene: TRBV29-1
J gene: TRBJ2-3
clone size: NA

CDR3 protein: CAWGAGDGDEQYF
CDR3 DNA: TGTGCCTGGGGGGCGGGGGACGGCGACGAGCAGTACTTC
D gene: TRBD2
V gene: TRBV30
J gene: TRBJ2-7
clone size: NA

CDR3 protein: CASSSSFVGGNYTF
CDR3 DNA: TGTGCCAGCAGCTCCTCCTTTGTGGGGGGGAACTACACCTTC
D gene: NA
V gene: TRBV7-2
J gene: TRBJ1-2
clone size: NA

CDR3 protein: CASSLDGVERNTEAFF
CDR3 DNA: TGCGCCAGCAGCTTGGATGGGGTCGAAAGGAACACTGAAGCTTTCTTT
D gene: NA
V gene: TRBV5-1
J gene: TRBJ1-1
clone size: NA

CDR3 protein: CASSRGGAGGPETQYF
CDR3 DNA: TGTGCCAGCAGCCGAGGAGGGGCGGGGGGGCCAGAGACCCAGTACTTC
D gene: TRBD2
V gene: TRBV25-1
J gene: TRBJ2-5
clone size: few

CDR3 protein: CASNWRGGVSMYF
CDR3 DNA: TGTGCCAGCAACTGGCGGGGGGGTGTGAGCATGTACTTC
D gene: TRBD2
V gene: TRBV2
J gene: TRBJ2-7
clone size: NA

CDR3 protein: CASSGSGGDKQHWGTDTQYF
CDR3 DNA: TGCGCCAGCAGCGGGAGCGGGGGTGACAAACAACATTGGGGCACAGATACGCAGTATTTT
D gene: TRBD2
V gene: TRBV4-1
J gene: TRBJ2-3
clone size: NA

CDR3 protein: CASSFRGLSSPLHF
CDR3 DNA: TGTGCCAGCAGCTTCAGGGGGCTTAGCTCACCCCTCCACTTT
D gene: TRBD1
V gene: TRBV7-9
J gene: TRBJ1-6
clone size: NA

CDR3 protein: CASGGWAGGDTQYF
CDR3 DNA: TGTGCTTCCGGGGGATGGGCAGGAGGGGATACCCAGTACTTC
D gene: NA
V gene: TRBV2
J gene: TRBJ2-5
clone size: NA

CDR3 protein: CASSLGEKLFF
CDR3 DNA: TGTGCCAGCAGTTTAGGTGAAAAACTGTTTTTT
D gene: NA
V gene: TRBV28
J gene: TRBJ1-4
clone size: NA

CDR3 protein: CASSDPSGAPDTQYF
CDR3 DNA: TGCGCCAGCAGCGACCCTAGCGGGGCTCCAGATACGCAGTATTTT
D gene: TRBD2
V gene: TRBV5-1
J gene: TRBJ2-3
clone size: NA

CDR3 protein: CASSSPRTFSNEQFF
CDR3 DNA: TGTGCCAGCAGCTCCCCCCGGACATTTTCCAATGAGCAGTTCTTC
D gene: NA
V gene: TRBV5-4
J gene: TRBJ2-1
clone size: NA

CDR3 protein: CASSIDKRSYEQYF
CDR3 DNA: TGTGCCAGTAGCATTGACAAACGCTCCTACGAGCAGTACTTC
D gene: NA
V gene: TRBV19
J gene: TRBJ2-7
clone size: NA

CDR3 protein: CASSPRTILRNTEAFF
CDR3 DNA: TGTGCCAGCAGCCCTCGGACAATCCTTAGGAACACTGAAGCTTTCTTT
D gene: NA
V gene: TRBV5-6
J gene: TRBJ1-1
clone size: once

CDR3 protein: CASSPSGGSGYTF
CDR3 DNA: TGTGCCAGCAGCCCTTCCGGGGGTAGTGGCTACACCTTC
D gene: NA
V gene: TRBV7-2
J gene: TRBJ1-2
clone size: NA

CDR3 protein: CASSLGADTQYF
CDR3 DNA: TGTGCCAGCAGCTTGGGGGCTGATACGCAGTATTTT
D gene: NA
V gene: TRBV13
J gene: TRBJ2-3
clone size: NA

CDR3 protein: CASSKPGQGARPQYF
CDR3 DNA: TGTGCCAGCAGCAAACCCGGACAGGGGGCACGCCCCCAGTACTTC
D gene: TRBD1
V gene: TRBV13
J gene: TRBJ2-5
clone size: NA

CDR3 protein: CASSLGWQGGGEQYF
CDR3 DNA: TGTGCCAGCAGCCTAGGGTGGCAGGGAGGGGGCGAGCAGTACTTC
D gene: NA
V gene: TRBV7-6
J gene: TRBJ2-7
clone size: once

CDR3 protein: CASSQPSLGGYTF
CDR3 DNA: TGTGCCAGCAGCCAACCCAGCCTGGGGGGCTACACCTTC
D gene: NA
V gene: TRBV16
J gene: TRBJ1-2
clone size: NA

CDR3 protein: CSVAGRLFQETQYF
CDR3 DNA: TGCAGCGTTGCGGGGAGACTTTTCCAAGAGACCCAGTACTTC
D gene: NA
V gene: TRBV29-1
J gene: TRBJ2-5
clone size: NA

CDR3 protein: CASSLAGVNGNTIYF
CDR3 DNA: TGCGCCAGCAGCTTGGCTGGGGTAAACGGAAACACCATATATTTT
D gene: NA
V gene: TRBV5-1
J gene: TRBJ1-3
clone size: NA